The present T cell receptor beta chain was sequenced within a study of shared clonotypes between healthy human individuals (dated by TCRdb to 2020 to 2022). A note on the overall study: The cohort included a few men and a couple of women between 18 and 49 years of age. For each donor, CD4 naive and CD4 memory were each given three plates, CD8 naive was given two plates, and CD8 memory was given one plate. To increase sequencing depth and limit assay-specific biases, different laboratories used diverse techniques to prepare libraries and sequence TCR repertoires. To estimate repertoire size and how much clonotypes are shared between individuals, the study performed deep sequencing of blood TCR repertoires from a few healthy adults. Each donor's leukapheresis produced roughly between roughly 0.85 and 9 billion PBMCs. What the authors observed across the whole study: Across a few donors, roughly 5.4% of naive CD4, approximately 3.5% of naive CD8, around 2.5% of memory CD4, and around 0.4% of memory CD8 clonotypes were shared. Even with the large sequencing depth, rarefaction of the sorted-subset datasets indicated that sequencing was incomplete. Compared with non-shared clonotypes, the clonotypes found in all four sorted-subset donors had higher generation probabilities. The small number of donors limited the genetic and exposure-history diversity represented. Based on pairwise subsampling, the degree of clonotype sharing among donors was expected to be affected by sequencing depth. Sampling was restricted to blood, and TCR repertoires in tissues likely differ from the TCR repertoires found in blood. Estimated clonotype richness was generally larger for naive than for memory subsets.

The donors were healthy, HIV-negative adults who had no recently reported acute infections or vaccinations. Every donor was a Caucasian adult living in Nashville, Tennessee, USA. CD4+ T cells were enriched through magnetic negative selection, after which naive cells were positively selected on CD45RA and the remaining negative fraction served as the memory subset. After blood collection by leukapheresis, PBMCs were isolated using Ficoll-Histopaque density gradient centrifugation and then cryopreserved in the vapor phase of liquid nitrogen. Analytical flow cytometry was used to check the purity and quantity of each magnetically sorted T cell population. From each sorted fraction, genomic DNA was isolated and quantified by UV absorbance on a Nanodrop 2000c. This clone has a single count. Its antigen has not been determined. No qualities accompany the bases; no much larger clone lies one base away. Using the deep immunoSEQ assay, multiplex PCR amplified TCR CDR3 regions from genomic DNA. For each cell subset, the extracted genomic DNA was distributed evenly across all wells of several immunoSEQ 96-well plates, and each plate served as one replicate. Each replicate PCR for sorted subsets received 200 ng genomic DNA, equal to roughly 29,000 T cell genomes. Purified libraries were measured with a Qubit 3.0 fluorometer, size-checked on a Bioanalyzer 2100, and measured again with the KAPA Library Quantification kit. Each immunoSEQ 96-well plate was sequenced on its own single-read 150-cycle Illumina NextSeq 550 flow cell. Concerning the study's data processing: The immunoSEQ output contained only junctional sequences without quality scores, so filtering could not match that applied to full-length reads. Sequences were annotated with PyIR, a Python wrapper for IgBLAST v1.9, and V/J genes and CDR3 were assigned using IMGT germline references. Reads were removed for weak V/J assignments (E-value above 1e-6), missing CDR3, stop codons, out-of-frame junctions, or ambiguous translated residues. A V3J clonotype was defined by an identical inferred V gene, J gene, and CDR3 amino acid sequence. Percentage overlap between repertoires was calculated by dividing the number of shared unique clonotypes by the size of the smaller repertoire. Richness of each repertoire was evaluated using RTK rarefaction, the Chao1 estimator, and Recon v2.1 estimates of unobserved clonotypes. Generation probabilities for all TCRbeta clonotypes obtained by the gDNA method from a handful of donors were computed using OLGA. The table was pulled from immuneACCESS by TCRdb, which kept in-frame rearrangements only. Such tables lose some clones; where checked, under half of the loss comes from unresolved V genes, and the rest has no known cause. D and trimming were read from the DNA, whereas the V and J calls and clone size are those reported in that table. This sample comprises about 1.5 million clones, under 99% of them detected only once. The ten biggest clones cover 0.4% to 0.45% of the sample.

This TCR was recovered from a man aged 25-40 years in good health. Input material: naive CD4+ T cells sorted from blood. Interpreted using the paper, the cell subset or site label stands for: CD45RA+ positively selected.

The DNA sequence is TGTGCCAGCACTCCTAGCGGGAGTCACAATGAGCAGTTCTTC. It translates as CASTPSGSHNEQFF. The rearranged chain carries TRBV14 and TRBJ2-1, and TRBD2 matches 10 of the central bases. The CDR3 starts with the cysteine, ends with the phenylalanine, and has 14 residues. The CDR3 DNA has 42 bases and is translated from base 1. Relative to germline, V is missing 7 bases and J is missing 5 bases, with 5 bases of the junction outside any gene match. The germline V gene gives CDR1 as SGHDN and CDR2 as FVKESK.